The rows below give T cell receptor beta chains drawn from one sample of a study of T cells in localized non-small cell lung cancer. Sequencing was performed with immunoSEQ multiplex PCR; in TCRdb, only in-frame clones are kept and a portion is missing. The sample carries about 33,000 clones, about 78% recorded once. This specimen was peripheral blood, taken before any cancer treatment. These receptors came from a male donor older than 55 with stage II squamous cell lung carcinoma. Each CDR3 is given without its conserved first and last residue. Clone size is not always given. Where it is, it says once, few, many or a class for expanded clones.

v_gene	j_gene	abundance	CDR3aa
TRBV5-8	TRBJ2-2	.	ASSLPPNTGELF
TRBV7-2	TRBJ1-3	.	ASSLGPENTIY
TRBV5-1	TRBJ1-4	.	ASSLAPQGGFNEKLF
TRBV5-4	TRBJ1-5	.	ASSFAGQGRQPQH
TRBV5-1	TRBJ2-3	.	ASSFGQGKDTQY
TRBV5-4	TRBJ2-3	.	ASSVGQGVADTQY
TRBV6-1	TRBJ1-6	.	ASRALGDSPLH
TRBV5-1	TRBJ1-4	.	ASRRETNEKLF
TRBV30	TRBJ2-3	.	AWDPSLSVTDTQY
TRBV5-1	TRBJ2-7	.	ASSPKTTYEQY
TRBV6-6	TRBJ2-3	.	ASSYSMTESTDTQY
TRBV2	TRBJ2-1	.	ASSYTGEQF
TRBV6-4	TRBJ2-3	.	ASSEQLADHTDTQY
TRBV6-5	TRBJ1-2	few	ASSYSGTGVDGYT
TRBV6-1	TRBJ2-7	.	ASSGPDRAAGAPGEQY
TRBV9	TRBJ1-1	.	ASSPRQLDTEAF
TRBV11-3	TRBJ2-1	.	ASSLALGSHEQF
TRBV7-9	TRBJ2-5	.	ASSSGQTPQETQY
TRBV28	TRBJ1-5	.	ASSGQTNQPQH
TRBV28	TRBJ1-5	.	ASTEEPPGGNQPQH
TRBV11-2	TRBJ1-2	.	ASSLAVRNNYGYT
TRBV6-1	TRBJ1-3	.	ASREGTRSDTIY
TRBV2	TRBJ1-5	.	ASGPGTGNQPQH
TRBV7-3	TRBJ2-1	.	ASSPTSGFSNEQF
TRBV6-5	TRBJ2-7	.	ASRRAGVGYEQY
TRBV2	TRBJ1-6	.	ASRGGSYNSPLH
TRBV2	TRBJ2-7	.	ASWAGFDPYEQY
TRBV4-3	TRBJ1-2	.	ASSPTGTGIGYT
TRBV5-4	TRBJ2-3	.	ASSPRQTDTQY
TRBV2	TRBJ2-2	.	ASSEAGWQSGAGELF
TRBV6-5	TRBJ1-2	.	ASSYGRNYGYT
TRBV7-2	TRBJ1-5	.	ASSLGGEVGPQH
TRBV7-9	TRBJ1-2	.	ASSSGTGETYGYT
TRBV5-4	TRBJ2-5	.	ASSSGRDQETQY
TRBV2	TRBJ1-1	.	ASHVQGGTEAF
TRBV10-3	TRBJ2-7	.	AINPDTSYEQY
TRBV6-1	TRBJ1-3	.	ASSFTGSGNTIY
TRBV15	TRBJ2-1	.	ATSRPERGGSYNEQF
TRBV6-6	TRBJ2-1	once	ASSPGPPAVPNEQF
TRBV28	TRBJ2-1	.	ASLGAGYNEQF
TRBV7-3	TRBJ1-4	once	ASSLSGALDEKLF
TRBV15	TRBJ1-6	few	ATSRGGPTGKNSPLH
TRBV10-3	TRBJ2-5	.	AISAEDRIQETQY
TRBV4-3	TRBJ1-4	.	ASSPGRGQWGEKLF
TRBV4-3	TRBJ1-1	.	ASSQSPWDLNTEAF
TRBV12-5	TRBJ2-2	.	ASGLGHGNTGELF
TRBV4-2	TRBJ2-2	.	ASSQDGGPTGELF
TRBV7-2	TRBJ2-3	once	ASSALAGGVQGTQY
TRBV6-1	TRBJ1-2	.	ASRARQEGPST
TRBV7-8	TRBJ1-6	once	ASSLVWQGNNSPLH
TRBV2	TRBJ1-4	.	ASSEIWVGEKLF
TRBV6-5	TRBJ1-4	.	ASRREGPLAEKLF
TRBV7-2	TRBJ2-7	.	ASSLGTSGSRQQY
TRBV28	TRBJ1-2	.	ASSRGTSEGGYT
TRBV28	TRBJ1-3	.	ATQEVSSGNTIY
TRBV2	TRBJ2-3	.	ASSDPVPGTQY
TRBV12-5	TRBJ2-3	.	ASALGIDTQY
TRBV30	TRBJ2-7	.	AWQPSFPHEQY